A selection of T cell receptor beta chains follows, all from one sample in a study of blood T cell repertoires in COVID-19. Some clones are missing from TCRdb's copy, which holds only in-frame ones; the method was immunoSEQ multiplex PCR. The sample includes around 160,000 clones, under 95% seen only once; the top ten take roughly 2.3%. Sequencing was carried out using peripheral blood. The receptors stem from a man between 18 and 29 years old with acute or convalescent COVID-19. Both conserved end residues are part of each CDR3. The D gene is left open where the match is weak. Size is omitted from some rows. Given values are once, few, many or a class for expanded clones.

J: TRBJ2-5
size: -
V: TRBV3-1/TRBV3-2
D: TRBD1
CDR3: CASSPQGVEETQYF
DNA: TGTGCCAGCAGCCCACAGGGGGTCGAGGAGACCCAGTACTTC

J: TRBJ2-1
size: -
V: TRBV4-2
D: TRBD1
CDR3: CASSQDWDSSYNEQFF
DNA: TGTGCCAGCAGCCAAGATTGGGACAGCTCCTACAATGAGCAGTTCTTC

J: TRBJ2-7
size: -
V: TRBV7-6
D: -
CDR3: CASSLEGIREQYF
DNA: TGTGCCAGCAGCTTAGAGGGGATCCGAGAGCAGTACTTC

J: TRBJ1-6
size: -
V: TRBV7-9
D: TRBD1
CDR3: CASSFRTGVENSPLHF
DNA: TGTGCCAGCAGTTTTAGGACAGGGGTGGAAAATTCACCCCTCCACTTT

J: TRBJ1-1
size: -
V: TRBV12-3/TRBV12-4
D: -
CDR3: CASSAQFPEAFF
DNA: TGTGCCAGCAGCGCCCAGTTCCCTGAAGCTTTCTTT

J: TRBJ1-2
size: once
V: TRBV10-3
D: TRBD1
CDR3: CAIRPGTGGVDGYTF
DNA: TGTGCCATCAGACCCGGGACAGGGGGTGTAGATGGCTACACCTTC

J: TRBJ1-3
size: -
V: TRBV2
D: -
CDR3: CASSEPGSGNTIYF
DNA: TGTGCCAGCAGTGAGCCGGGCTCTGGAAACACCATATATTTT

J: TRBJ1-2
size: -
V: TRBV19
D: TRBD1
CDR3: CASKKRTGDYGYTF
DNA: TGTGCCAGTAAAAAAAGGACAGGGGACTATGGCTACACCTTC

J: TRBJ1-2
size: -
V: TRBV5-8
D: -
CDR3: CASTRRQINYGYTF
DNA: TGTGCCAGCACCCGTCGACAGATTAACTATGGCTACACCTTC

J: TRBJ1-5
size: -
V: TRBV6-2/TRBV6-3
D: TRBD1
CDR3: CASSPSGTGGRRPQHF
DNA: TGTGCCAGCAGTCCGTCCGGGACAGGGGGCCGAAGGCCCCAGCATTTT

J: TRBJ1-3
size: -
V: TRBV5-1
D: -
CDR3: CASSVGQSSGNTIYF
DNA: TGCGCCAGCAGCGTCGGACAGAGTTCTGGAAACACCATATATTTT

J: TRBJ1-1
size: few
V: TRBV2
D: TRBD1
CDR3: CASSEADRGNTEAFF
DNA: TGTGCCAGCAGTGAAGCGGACAGGGGGAACACTGAAGCTTTCTTT

J: TRBJ1-6
size: -
V: TRBV9
D: -
CDR3: CASSVVGGASPLHF
DNA: TGTGCCAGCAGCGTAGTAGGGGGGGCTTCACCCCTCCACTTT

J: TRBJ2-5
size: -
V: TRBV14
D: TRBD1
CDR3: CASSRRRMTGGVQETQYF
DNA: TGTGCCAGCAGCCGCAGAAGGATGACAGGGGGCGTCCAAGAGACCCAGTACTTC

J: TRBJ2-7
size: -
V: TRBV6-5
D: TRBD1
CDR3: CASSTAGQGAYEQYF
DNA: TGTGCCAGCAGTACTGCGGGACAGGGGGCATACGAGCAGTACTTC

J: TRBJ2-2
size: -
V: TRBV27
D: TRBD1
CDR3: CASSRQGAGELFF
DNA: TGTGCCAGCAGTCGACAGGGGGCCGGGGAGCTGTTTTTT

J: TRBJ1-2
size: -
V: TRBV13
D: -
CDR3: CASSRGAGTLSSNYGYTF
DNA: TGTGCCAGCAGCCGTGGGGCAGGGACTTTATCTTCTAACTATGGCTACACCTTC

J: TRBJ1-2
size: -
V: TRBV24-1
D: TRBD1
CDR3: CATSDPGQVRGYTF
DNA: TGTGCCACCAGTGACCCCGGACAGGTGAGGGGCTACACCTTC

J: TRBJ1-2
size: -
V: TRBV5-1
D: -
CDR3: CASSLFSSADYGYTF
DNA: TGCGCCAGCAGCTTGTTCAGTTCAGCGGACTATGGCTACACCTTC

J: TRBJ1-1
size: -
V: TRBV15
D: TRBD1
CDR3: CATSRDGAGGTEAFF
DNA: TGTGCCACCAGCAGAGATGGCGCAGGGGGCACTGAAGCTTTCTTT

J: TRBJ1-2
size: few
V: TRBV2
D: TRBD1
CDR3: CASSGTGGNYGYTF
DNA: TGTGCCAGCAGTGGGACAGGGGGAAACTATGGCTACACCTTC

J: TRBJ1-1
size: -
V: TRBV10-1
D: TRBD1
CDR3: CASSEGTASGNTEAFF
DNA: TGCGCCAGCAGTGAGGGGACAGCCTCAGGGAACACTGAAGCTTTCTTT

J: TRBJ2-5
size: once
V: TRBV5-1
D: -
CDR3: CASAVADQETQYF
DNA: TGCGCCAGCGCCGTAGCAGACCAAGAGACCCAGTACTTC

J: TRBJ2-1
size: -
V: TRBV3-1/TRBV3-2
D: TRBD2
CDR3: CASSPLAGLSDNEQFF
DNA: TGTGCCAGCAGCCCTCTAGCGGGACTCTCGGACAATGAGCAGTTCTTC

J: TRBJ2-7
size: -
V: TRBV2
D: TRBD2
CDR3: CASWDPGLADYEQYF
DNA: TGTGCCAGCTGGGATCCGGGACTAGCGGATTACGAGCAGTACTTC

J: TRBJ2-7
size: -
V: TRBV7-9
D: TRBD1
CDR3: CASSSDRALVKQYF
DNA: TGTGCCAGCAGCTCCGACAGGGCGTTGGTTAAGCAGTACTTC

J: TRBJ1-5
size: -
V: TRBV21-1
D: -
CDR3: CASSKRDRHISNQPQHF
DNA: TGTGCCAGCAGCAAAAGGGACAGACATATTAGCAATCAGCCCCAGCATTTT

J: TRBJ2-1
size: -
V: TRBV24-1
D: -
CDR3: CATSDNGRGLFSYNEQFF
DNA: TGTGCCACCAGTGATAACGGACGGGGACTCTTCTCCTACAATGAGCAGTTCTTC

J: TRBJ2-2
size: -
V: TRBV5-1
D: -
CDR3: CASSLHGVANTGELFF
DNA: TGCGCCAGCAGCTTGCACGGAGTCGCGAACACCGGGGAGCTGTTTTTT

J: TRBJ1-6
size: -
V: TRBV6-5
D: -
CDR3: CASSAAGQDSPLHF
DNA: TGTGCCAGCAGCGCGGCGGGCCAAGATTCACCCCTCCACTTT

J: TRBJ1-5
size: -
V: TRBV4-1
D: TRBD1
CDR3: CASSQDPTGAINQPQHF
DNA: TGCGCCAGCAGCCAAGATCCGACAGGGGCCATCAATCAGCCCCAGCATTTT

J: TRBJ2-3
size: -
V: TRBV19
D: TRBD2
CDR3: CASTKGRGGSDTQYF
DNA: TGTGCCAGTACCAAGGGGCGGGGGGGCTCAGATACGCAGTATTTT

J: TRBJ2-1
size: few
V: TRBV6-4
D: -
CDR3: CASSEGSERNEQFF
DNA: TGTGCCAGCAGTGAAGGGTCGGAGCGGAATGAGCAGTTCTTC

J: TRBJ1-1
size: -
V: TRBV5-6
D: TRBD1
CDR3: CASSPDRGKENTEAFF
DNA: TGTGCCAGCAGCCCGGACAGGGGGAAGGAGAACACTGAAGCTTTCTTT

J: TRBJ2-3
size: -
V: TRBV5-1
D: -
CDR3: CASSRDSSTDTQYF
DNA: TGCGCCAGCAGCCGGGACTCCAGCACAGATACGCAGTATTTT

J: TRBJ2-2
size: -
V: TRBV7-9
D: TRBD1
CDR3: CASSFPPGQGLNTGELFF
DNA: TGTGCCAGCAGCTTTCCTCCGGGACAGGGACTGAACACCGGGGAGCTGTTTTTT

J: TRBJ2-7
size: -
V: TRBV5-1
D: -
CDR3: CASSIGGYEQYF
DNA: TGCGCCAGCAGCATTGGCGGGTACGAGCAGTACTTC

J: TRBJ1-5
size: -
V: TRBV2
D: -
CDR3: CARGGRNQPQHF
DNA: TGTGCCAGAGGAGGCAGAAATCAGCCCCAGCATTTT

J: TRBJ2-3
size: -
V: TRBV27
D: TRBD1
CDR3: CASRSTGEEDTQYF
DNA: TGTGCCAGCAGATCGACAGGGGAGGAAGATACGCAGTATTTT

J: TRBJ2-3
size: -
V: TRBV19
D: TRBD2
CDR3: CASSPGLAGGRGTDTQYF
DNA: TGTGCCAGTAGCCCCGGGCTAGCGGGAGGGCGAGGGACAGATACGCAGTATTTT

J: TRBJ2-7
size: -
V: TRBV7-4
D: -
CDR3: CASSLDGGISLSSYEQYF
DNA: TGTGCCAGCAGCTTAGATGGAGGGATTTCTCTCTCCTCCTACGAGCAGTACTTC

J: TRBJ2-1
size: -
V: TRBV2
D: -
CDR3: CASTPGSSYNEQFF
DNA: TGTGCCAGCACCCCGGGTAGCTCCTACAATGAGCAGTTCTTC

J: TRBJ2-1
size: -
V: TRBV9
D: TRBD2
CDR3: CASSVGSGTSGFNEQFF
DNA: TGTGCCAGCAGCGTAGGATCCGGGACTAGCGGGTTCAATGAGCAGTTCTTC

J: TRBJ1-2
size: -
V: TRBV6-1
D: -
CDR3: CASSERQGPLYGYTF
DNA: TGTGCCAGCAGTGAAAGGCAGGGCCCCCTCTATGGCTACACCTTC

J: TRBJ2-2
size: -
V: TRBV6-2/TRBV6-3
D: -
CDR3: CASSTSGHHTGELFF
DNA: TGTGCCAGCAGTACCAGTGGCCATCACACCGGGGAGCTGTTTTTT

J: TRBJ1-1
size: -
V: TRBV27
D: -
CDR3: CASSLGRKNTEAFF
DNA: TGTGCCAGCAGTTTGGGCAGAAAAAACACTGAAGCTTTCTTT

J: TRBJ1-5
size: -
V: TRBV5-1
D: -
CDR3: CASSPTGDSNQPQHF
DNA: TGCGCCAGCAGCCCTACAGGTGATAGCAATCAGCCCCAGCATTTT